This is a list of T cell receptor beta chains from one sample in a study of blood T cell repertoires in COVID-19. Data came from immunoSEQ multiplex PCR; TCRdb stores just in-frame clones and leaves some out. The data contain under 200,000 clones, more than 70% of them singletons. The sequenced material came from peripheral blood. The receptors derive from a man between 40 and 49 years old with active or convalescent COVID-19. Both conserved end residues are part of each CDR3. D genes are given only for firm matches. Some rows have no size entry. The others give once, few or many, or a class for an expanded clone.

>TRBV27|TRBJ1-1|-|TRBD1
TGTGCCAGCAGACACGACAGGGAGTACACTGAAGCTTTCTTT
CASRHDREYTEAFF
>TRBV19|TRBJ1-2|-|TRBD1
TGTGCCAGTAGCCCGACAGGGGGTCAAAGTGGCTACACCTTC
CASSPTGGQSGYTF
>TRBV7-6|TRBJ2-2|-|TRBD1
TGTGCCAGCAGCCCTATCGGGTCGTCGACAGGGTACACCGGGGAGCTGTTTTTT
CASSPIGSSTGYTGELFF
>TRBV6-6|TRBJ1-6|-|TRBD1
TGTGCCAGCAGTTATAAGGGACAGGGAGCACCCCTCCACTTT
CASSYKGQGAPLHF
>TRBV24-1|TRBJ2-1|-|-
TGTGCCACCAGTTTCGGGAGTAACTACAATGAGCAGTTCTTC
CATSFGSNYNEQFF
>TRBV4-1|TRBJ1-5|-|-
TGCGCCAGCAGCCAAGTGGACAGAGGCAATCAGCCCCAGCATTTT
CASSQVDRGNQPQHF
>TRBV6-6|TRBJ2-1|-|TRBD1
TGTGCCAGCACCTCCGGGACAGGGGCCTACAATGAGCAGTTCTTC
CASTSGTGAYNEQFF
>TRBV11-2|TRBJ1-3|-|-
TGTGCCAGCAGGACCTCAGGGGCGGGAAACACCATATATTTT
CASRTSGAGNTIYF
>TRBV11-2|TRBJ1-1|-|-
TGTGCCAGCAGCTTAGTAACAGGTCGAGACTACACTGAAGCTTTCTTT
CASSLVTGRDYTEAFF
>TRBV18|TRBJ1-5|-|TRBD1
TGTGCCAGCTCACGATCGACAGGGGGCGGAACCCAGCATTTT
CASSRSTGGGTQHF
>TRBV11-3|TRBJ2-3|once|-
TGTGCCAGCAGCTTAGGGCCGGGTGAGGATACGCAGTATTTT
CASSLGPGEDTQYF
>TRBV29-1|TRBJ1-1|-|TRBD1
TGCAGCGTCAGGGACAGGGTTGAAGCTTTCTTT
CSVRDRVEAFF
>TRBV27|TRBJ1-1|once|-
TGTGCCAGCAGTTTATACGCCGGGATCCCCGCCCCGATGAAGAACACTGAAGCTTTCTTT
CASSLYAGIPAPMKNTEAFF
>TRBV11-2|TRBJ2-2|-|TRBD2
TGTGCCAGCACCTCAAGTCGGGGGGGCCCGAACACCGGGGAGCTGTTTTTT
CASTSSRGGPNTGELFF
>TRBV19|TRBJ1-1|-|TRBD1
TGTGCCAGTAGAAACAGGGGCGACACTGAAGCTTTCTTT
CASRNRGDTEAFF
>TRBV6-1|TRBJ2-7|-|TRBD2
TGTGCCAGCAGTGAAGGTACTAGCGGCTCGGGCTACGAGCAGTACTTC
CASSEGTSGSGYEQYF
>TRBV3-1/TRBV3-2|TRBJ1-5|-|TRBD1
TGTGCCAGCAGCCAAGACAGGGGGCAGCCCCAGCATTTT
CASSQDRGQPQHF
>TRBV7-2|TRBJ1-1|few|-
TGTGCCAGCAGCTTAGTGGCTATGGGGGCAAATGAAGCTTTCTTT
CASSLVAMGANEAFF
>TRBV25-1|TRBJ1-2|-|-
TGTGCCAGCAGTGAAAATTTGGGTACAGATGGCTACACCTTC
CASSENLGTDGYTF
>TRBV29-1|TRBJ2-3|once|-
TGCAGCGTTGACCTGCAGGGGGGTACAGATACGCAGTATTTT
CSVDLQGGTDTQYF
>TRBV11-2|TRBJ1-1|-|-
TGTGCCAGCAGCCCCACCGGGACACCCTACACTGAAGCTTTCTTT
CASSPTGTPYTEAFF
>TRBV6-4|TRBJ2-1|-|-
TGTGCCAGCAGTGGCCCGACAGGGACGGGGGGGAATGAGCAGTTCTTC
CASSGPTGTGGNEQFF
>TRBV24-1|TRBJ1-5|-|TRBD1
TGTGCCACCAGTGATGGGACAGGGGCCTATAGCAATCAGCCCCAGCATTTT
CATSDGTGAYSNQPQHF
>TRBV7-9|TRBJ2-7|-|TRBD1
TGTGCCAGCAGCTTGAGGACAGGTCACGGCGAGCAGTACTTC
CASSLRTGHGEQYF
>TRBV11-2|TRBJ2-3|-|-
TGTGCCAGCAGCTTAGTGGGACTCCCCGGCCCAGATACGCAGTATTTT
CASSLVGLPGPDTQYF
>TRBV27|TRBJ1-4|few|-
TGTGCCAGCAGCCAACGGGGACATAATGAAAAACTGTTTTTT
CASSQRGHNEKLFF
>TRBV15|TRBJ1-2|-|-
TGTGCCACCAGCAGAGAACTAGGGGGTAGCTATGGCTACACCTTC
CATSRELGGSYGYTF
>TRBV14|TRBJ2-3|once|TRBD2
TGTGCCAGCAGCCAAGTTCCCCTAGCGGTGAGCACAGATACGCAGTATTTT
CASSQVPLAVSTDTQYF
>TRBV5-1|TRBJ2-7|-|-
TGCGCCAGCAGCTTGGCCGGGGCGGGGGCCTCCCTGTACTTC
CASSLAGAGASLYF
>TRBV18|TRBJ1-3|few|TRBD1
TGTGCCAGCTCACCACGGGACAGGAGCGGAAACACCATATATTTT
CASSPRDRSGNTIYF
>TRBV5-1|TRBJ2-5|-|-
TGCGCCAGCAGCCCGGGAAGGCAAGAGACCCAGTACTTC
CASSPGRQETQYF
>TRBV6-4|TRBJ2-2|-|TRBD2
TGTGCCAGCAGTGACCGACCTCTAGCGGGAGGGAATCCCGGGGAGCTGTTTTTT
CASSDRPLAGGNPGELFF
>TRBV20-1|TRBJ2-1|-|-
TGCAGTGCTGGTGCGACTAGTGGCAATGAGCAGTTCTTC
CSAGATSGNEQFF
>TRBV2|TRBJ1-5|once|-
TGTGCCAGCAGAGCGGATTGGGATCAGCCCCAGCATTTT
CASRADWDQPQHF
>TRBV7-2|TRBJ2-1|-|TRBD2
TGTGCCAGCAGCTTAAGTCGGGGACTAGTGCAGTTCTTC
CASSLSRGLVQFF
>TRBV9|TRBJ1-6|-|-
TGTGCCAGCAGCCAACTTGACGGGAGTCGTTCACCCCTCCACTTT
CASSQLDGSRSPLHF
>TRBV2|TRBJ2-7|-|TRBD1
TGTGCCAGCAGCGATATCAGGGGACAGGGGCGCTACGAGCAGTACTTC
CASSDIRGQGRYEQYF
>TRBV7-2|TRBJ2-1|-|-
TGTGCCAGCAGCTCATACGGGGGTCCAACCTACAATGAGCAGTTCTTC
CASSSYGGPTYNEQFF
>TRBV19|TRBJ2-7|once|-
TGTGCCAGCAGCCGGGAAGGGGGATACTACGAGCAGTACTTC
CASSREGGYYEQYF
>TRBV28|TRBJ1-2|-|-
TGTGCCAGCAGTTCCCAGGGAAATGGCTACACCTTC
CASSSQGNGYTF
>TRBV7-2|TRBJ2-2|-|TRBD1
TGTGCCAGCAGCTTAGTAGGTACAGGGGGCTCCCACACCGGGGAGCTGTTTTTT
CASSLVGTGGSHTGELFF
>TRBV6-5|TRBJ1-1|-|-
TGTGCCAGCAACCTAGCGGGGATTTCTTACACTGAAGCTTTCTTT
CASNLAGISYTEAFF
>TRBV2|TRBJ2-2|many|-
TGTGCCAGTGCTCCGGGACAACTTTCTTCCGGGGAGCTGTTTTTT
CASAPGQLSSGELFF
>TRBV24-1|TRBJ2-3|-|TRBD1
TGTGCCACCAGTGACCCCGGGACAGGGTCGGATACGCAGTATTTT
CATSDPGTGSDTQYF
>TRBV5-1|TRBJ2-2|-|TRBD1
TGCGCCAGCAGCCTGATAGGACAGGGGGCCTCCGAGGAGCTGTTTTTT
CASSLIGQGASEELFF
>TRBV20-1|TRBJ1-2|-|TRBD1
TGCAGTGCTGTACAGGGGTATGGCTACACCTTC
CSAVQGYGYTF
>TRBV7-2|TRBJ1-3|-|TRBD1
TGTGCCAGCGGCTCGGGGACAGGGGTAACGGCCATATATTTT
CASGSGTGVTAIYF
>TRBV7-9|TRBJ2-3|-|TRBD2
TGTGCCAGCAGCGTCCTAGCGGGGGGCCCAGATACGCAGTATTTT
CASSVLAGGPDTQYF
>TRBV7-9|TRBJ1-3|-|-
TGTGCCAGCAGCTTAGCGGGACTCAATTCTGGAAACACCATATATTTT
CASSLAGLNSGNTIYF
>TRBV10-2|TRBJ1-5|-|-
TGCGCCAGCAGTGGGGCAAGGAGCAATCAGCCCCAGCATTTT
CASSGARSNQPQHF
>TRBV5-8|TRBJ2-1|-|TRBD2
TGTGCCAGCAGCAGACCAGCGGGAGGGTTAGGTGAGCAGTTCTTC
CASSRPAGGLGEQFF
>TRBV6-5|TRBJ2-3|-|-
TGTGCCAGCAGTTTGGGACAAGCAACAGATACGCAGTATTTT
CASSLGQATDTQYF
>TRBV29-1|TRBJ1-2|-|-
TGCAGCGTTGAACACGGGCGGGCCACGAACTATGGCTACACCTTC
CSVEHGRATNYGYTF